Listed here are 13 T cell receptor beta chains from one sample, sequenced in a study of blood T cell repertoires in COVID-19. The method was immunoSEQ multiplex PCR; TCRdb's version includes in-frame clones alone and lacks a portion of them. The data contain 100,000 to 150,000 clones, 75% to 90% of them singletons. Material for sequencing was peripheral blood. The receptor set was obtained from a woman aged 80 or older with COVID-19, enrolled during active disease.

V gene TRBV9 combines with J gene TRBJ2-2, with D maybe TRBD2 (6 bases). This CDR3 has 13 residues. The germline V and J ends were trimmed by 5 bases and 1 base, with 6 bases remaining between them. CDR1 SGDLS and CDR2 YYNGEE come from the germline V gene. DNA of the CDR3: TGTGCCAGCAGGCGGGGGAACACCGGGGAGCTGTTTTTT. Amino acids: CASRRGNTGELFF.

The chain employs TRBV27 and TRBJ2-1; 11 bases are shared with TRBD1. Trimming removed 5 bases from V and 3 bases from J; junction bases left unmatched: 3. This CDR3 has 15 residues. CDR1 is MNHEY and CDR2 is SMNVEV in the germline V gene (reference sequence). DNA for the CDR3: TGTGCCAGCAGTCCCGGGACAGGGGGCTACAATGAGCAGTTCTTC. This encodes CASSPGTGGYNEQFF.

The chain uses TRBV5-1 and TRBJ1-4; 7 bases agree with TRBD1. J gave up 5 bases and V 7 bases, and 8 bases lay outside the gene matches. The CDR3 consists of 14 residues. CDR1 is SGHRS and CDR2 is YFSETQ in the germline V gene. The CDR3 region has the DNA TGCGCCAGCGCCATCGACAGGGTGAATGAAAAACTGTTTTTT. Protein: CASAIDRVNEKLFF.

The chain uses TRBV4-2 and TRBJ2-1; TRBD2 aligns across 9 bases. V was pared by 1 base and J by 1 base, with 5 bases of the junction left unmatched. CDR3 length equals 17 residues. Germline CDR1 and CDR2: LGHNA and YNFKEQ. The CDR3 nucleotides read TGTGCCAGCAGCCAAGTGGGTAGCGGGGGTTCCTACAATGAGCAGTTCTTC. It encodes CASSQVGSGGSYNEQFF.

The chain recombines TRBV6-5 with TRBJ2-7; D remains unclear. Germline V lookup: CDR1 MNHEY, CDR2 SVGAGI. Trimming cost V 5 bases and J 2 bases, with 13 bases left between them. The CDR3 loop spans 14 amino acids. CDR3 amino acids: CASSPPGFAYEQYF. The DNA of the CDR3 is TGTGCCAGCAGTCCCCCCGGGTTCGCCTACGAGCAGTACTTC.

This chain connects TRBV5-4 to TRBJ2-1; possibly TRBD1 for D (6 bases). Germline assignment: CDR1 SGHNT and CDR2 YYREEE (reference sequence). This CDR3 region has 16 residues. The V and J ends lost 4 bases and 1 base respectively, with 15 bases between them. CDR3 amino acids: CASSQSGGRSYNEQFF. The CDR3 DNA follows: TGTGCCAGCAGCCAAAGTGGGGGCAGGTCCTACAATGAGCAGTTCTTC. Complete variable domain (other parts from reference TRBV5-4 and TRBJ2-1): ETGVTQSPTHLIKTRGQQVTLRCSSQSGHNTVSWYQQALGQGPQFIFQYYREEENGRGNFPPRFSGLQFPNYSSELNVNALELDDSALYLCASSQSGGRSYNEQFFGPGTRLTVL.

This rearrangement joins TRBV9 to TRBJ2-3; weak D call: TRBD1 (5 bases). The germline CDR1 and CDR2 sequences are SGDLS and YYNGEE. V was shortened by 3 bases and J by 9 bases, with 11 bases between the two germline ends. This CDR3 is built from 12 residues. In nucleotides, the CDR3 is TGTGCCAGCAGCGCCTCAGGGTCCACGCAGTATTTT. The encoded protein is CASSASGSTQYF.

This clone was counted between two and nine times. This chain links TRBV6-4 with TRBJ1-1, with 7 bases lining up with TRBD1. CDR1 is MRHNA, CDR2 SNTAGT, per germline. V lost 6 bases, J lost 4 bases, and 8 bases stayed unmatched. The CDR3 is made up of 14 amino acids. CDR3 sequence: CASRGDREATEAFF. In nucleotides, the CDR3 is TGTGCCAGCAGGGGAGACAGGGAGGCCACTGAAGCTTTCTTT.

The chain links TRBV11-2 to TRBJ1-5, with a weak D call TRBD1 (6 bases). V was pared by 6 bases and J by 4 bases, with 10 bases between. The CDR3 loop spans 13 amino acids. Germline CDR1 and CDR2: SGHAT and FQNNGV. The CDR3 bases are TGTGCCAGCAGTCTCGGACAGAATCAGCCCCAGCATTTT. Translated, it gives CASSLGQNQPQHF. The full variable domain, its missing parts supplied by reference TRBV11-2 and TRBJ1-5, is EAGVAQSPRYKIIEKRQSVAFWCNPISGHATLYWYQQILGQGPKLLIQFQNNGVVDDSQLPKDRFSAERLKGVDSTLKIQPAKLEDSAVYLCASSLGQNQPQHFGDGTRLSIL.

In its sample, this clone was seen once. This chain joins TRBV21-1 and TRBJ1-3; the DNA was not used to check the table's D call, TRBD1. TRBV21-1 constitutes a pseudogene. This CDR3 has 15 amino acids. The DNA for the CDR3 is TGTGCCAGCAGCAAAGGGGCAGACGGCGGAAACACCATATATTTT. This codes for CASSKGADGGNTIYF.

This clone was counted between two and nine times. The chain joins TRBV3-1 (or the pseudogene TRBV3-2) to TRBJ2-1; D is undetermined. CDR1 and CDR2 (germline): LGHDT, YNNKEL (reference sequence). V lost 1 base to trimming and J lost 7 bases, with 8 bases between them. There are 13 residues in the CDR3. The CDR3 sequence is CASSQVTGNEQFF. CDR3 DNA sequence: TGTGCCAGCAGCCAAGTAACCGGGAATGAGCAGTTCTTC.

The chain joins TRBV6-1 to TRBJ2-7; a possible D gene is TRBD2 (5 bases). Trimming left V 4 bases short and J 3 bases short, with 10 bases between. Germline V gene lookup returns CDR1 MNHNS and CDR2 SASEGT. CDR3 length: 13 amino acids. The CDR3 protein is CASSVAFNYEQYF. CDR3 nucleotide sequence: TGTGCCAGCAGTGTAGCGTTCAACTACGAGCAGTACTTC.

This clone was seen a handful of times. The rearrangement joins TRBV19 to TRBJ2-3; TRBD2 matches 9 bases. Germline loops: CDR1 LNHDA, CDR2 SQIVND (reference sequence). The CDR3 sequence is 15 residues long. V lost 5 bases and J lost 4; bases outside the gene matches: 7. The chain's CDR3 is CASSQTSGSADTQYF. CDR3 nucleotide sequence: TGTGCCAGTAGTCAGACTAGCGGTTCAGCAGATACGCAGTATTTT. The entire variable domain, with the rest obtained from reference TRBV19 and TRBJ2-3, is as follows: DGGITQSPKYLFRKEGQNVTLSCEQNLNHDAMYWYRQDPGQGLRLIYYSQIVNDFQKGDIAEGYSVSREKKESFPLTVTSAQKNPTAFYLCASSQTSGSADTQYFGPGTRLTVL.